This passage covers 31 T cell receptor beta chains from one sample sequenced in a study of blood T cell repertoires in COVID-19. Only in-frame clones appear in the TCRdb table, and some are missing; sequencing was by immunoSEQ multiplex PCR. Of around 310,000 clones listed, roughly 89% are singletons. Sequenced sample: peripheral blood. These receptors came from a woman aged 40 to 50 with COVID-19, enrolled during active disease.

This sequence joins TRBV14 and TRBJ1-2; D is undetermined. The V gene's germline CDR1 is SGHDN and CDR2 FVKESK. Between the trimmed V and J ends, which lost 2 bases and 6 bases, there was a span of 7 bases. The CDR3 totals 12 residues. The chain's CDR3 is CASSQRRDGYTF. The DNA of the CDR3 is TGTGCCAGCAGCCAAAGGAGAGATGGCTACACCTTC.

The gene calls are TRBV7-9 and TRBJ1-1, with 10 nucleotides matching TRBD1. CDR1 and CDR2 (germline): SEHNR, FQNEAQ (reference sequence). The CDR3 is 15 residues long. Trimming took 4 bases from V and 4 from J; bases not matched to a gene: 6. The CDR3 sequence: CASSYPGQGSTEAFF. The CDR3 DNA sequence: TGTGCCAGCAGCTATCCGGGACAGGGGTCCACTGAAGCTTTCTTT.

V is TRBV19 and J is TRBJ2-7; 9 nucleotides align to TRBD1. J was trimmed by 3 bases and V by 5 bases; bases with no gene match: 11. The CDR3 loop spans 16 amino acids. Germline lookup yields CDR1 LNHDA and CDR2 SQIVND (reference sequence). The CDR3 loop is CASSLRPTGGGYEQYF. In DNA form, the CDR3 reads TGTGCCAGTAGTTTAAGACCGACAGGGGGAGGCTACGAGCAGTACTTC.

The chain recombines TRBV6-2 or TRBV6-3 with TRBJ1-1, with D unclear. Trimming took 6 bases from V and 5 from J, leaving 16 bases between them. Germline CDR1 MNHEY, CDR2 SVGEGT. The CDR3 totals 14 residues. The CDR3 nucleotides read TGTGCCAGCAGCTCCCTTGAGAGGAGGACTGAAGCTTTCTTT. Protein: CASSSLERRTEAFF.

V usage is TRBV27 and J usage is TRBJ2-3, with D possibly TRBD1 on 7 matching bases. Trimming took off 7 bases at V and 3 bases at J, with 20 bases between the two ends. The germline gives CDR1 MNHEY, CDR2 SMNVEV (reference sequence). The CDR3 is 16 residues long. The CDR3 is CASKRRDSRGTDTQYF. The CDR3 DNA follows: TGTGCCAGCAAGCGAAGGGACAGCCGGGGGACAGATACGCAGTATTTT.

The CDR3 region is CASSIDSSGANVLTF. The CDR3, as DNA: TGTGCCAGTAGTATAGACAGCTCTGGGGCCAACGTCCTGACTTTC. The rearrangement joins TRBV19 to TRBJ2-6, with unresolved D. The CDR3 is made up of 15 amino acids. Germline CDR1 reads LNHDA; CDR2 reads SQIVND (reference sequence). Trimming stripped 0 bases from V and 0 bases from J, with 3 bases between.

The CDR3 spells CASSPIGVWSSGEQYF. CDR3 nucleotides: TGTGCCAGCTCACCAATCGGGGTTTGGAGTAGCGGCGAGCAGTACTTC. The chain has TRBV18 and TRBJ2-7; perhaps TRBD2 as D (6 bases). The V gene lost 2 bases and the J gene lost 6 bases, with 20 bases spanning the gap. The CDR3 sequence is 16 residues long. Germline V CDR1 and CDR2: KGHSH, LQKENI.

The chain links TRBV19 to TRBJ1-2, with 8 bases aligning to TRBD1. Germline CDR1 LNHDA, CDR2 SQIVND (reference sequence). The CDR3 length is 15 residues. Germline trimming cut 6 bases from V and 4 bases from J; bases unmatched to any gene: 10. The CDR3 loop reads CASRFGTGPIYGYTF. The CDR3 DNA sequence: TGTGCCAGTAGGTTTGGGACAGGCCCGATCTATGGCTACACCTTC. Full variable domain (rest looked up from reference TRBV19 and TRBJ1-2): DGGITQSPKYLFRKEGQNVTLSCEQNLNHDAMYWYRQDPGQGLRLIYYSQIVNDFQKGDIAEGYSVSREKKESFPLTVTSAQKNPTAFYLCASRFGTGPIYGYTFGSGTRLTVV.

The chain carries TRBV6-4 and TRBJ2-3; TRBD2 agrees at 8 bases. Germline assignment: CDR1 MRHNA and CDR2 SNTAGT. V lost 5 bases to trimming and J lost 0 bases; unmatched junction nucleotides: 4. This CDR3 spans 15 amino acids. CDR3 bases: TGTGCCAGCAGTTATCAGCGGGGGAGCACAGATACGCAGTATTTT. Its translation is CASSYQRGSTDTQYF.

The sample holds one count of this clone. V and J are TRBV12-3 or TRBV12-4 and TRBJ2-1, with D perhaps TRBD1 (6 bases). The CDR3 length is 13 residues. V shed 5 bases and J shed 6 bases, with 11 bases lying between them. CDR3: CASSPLGGNEQFF. The CDR3 nucleotides read TGTGCCAGCAGTCCACTAGGGGGCAATGAGCAGTTCTTC.

The chain carries TRBV7-2 and TRBJ1-2, with 9 bases identical to TRBD1. The V segment lost 3 bases and the J segment 6 bases; nucleotides outside the gene matches: 8. Germline V gene sequence: CDR1 SGHTA, CDR2 FQGNSA. The CDR3 extends over 15 amino acids. As DNA, the CDR3 is TGTGCCAGCAGCTTTACCTCCGGGACAGGGAATGGCTACACCTTC. It encodes CASSFTSGTGNGYTF.

V gene TRBV4-2 combines with J gene TRBJ1-2; D might be TRBD1 (5 bases). CDR3 size: 15 residues. The ends were cut back, 0 bases at V and 0 bases at J, with 8 bases in the middle. Looked up from germline, CDR1 is LGHNA and CDR2 is YNFKEQ. In nucleotides, the CDR3 is TGTGCCAGCAGCCAAGATGACAGTTCTAACTATGGCTACACCTTC. Translation: CASSQDDSSNYGYTF.

V gene TRBV5-1 combines with J gene TRBJ1-2; a weak D match, TRBD1 (5 bases). Trimming cost V 2 bases and J 0 bases, with 8 bases left between them. CDR3 length: 14 amino acids. CDR1 SGHRS and CDR2 YFSETQ come from the germline V gene. The DNA of the CDR3 is TGCGCCAGCAGCTTCGGGGGGGCTAACTATGGCTACACCTTC. Protein product: CASSFGGANYGYTF.

V is TRBV6-2 or TRBV6-3 and J is TRBJ2-6; D uncertain. Trimming pared 5 bases from V and 0 bases from J, leaving 8 bases between. This CDR3 has 15 residues. CDR1 and CDR2 (germline): MNHEY, SVGEGT. CDR3 coding DNA: TGTGCCAGCAGTCCGCCCAGCTCTGGGGCCAACGTCCTGACTTTC. Protein product: CASSPPSSGANVLTF.

The chain couples TRBV2 to TRBJ1-2; 9 positions agree with TRBD1. There are 16 residues in the CDR3. The V gene's germline CDR1 is SNHLY and CDR2 FYNNEI. With 4 bases clipped from V and 1 base from J, the junction kept 7 bases outside the gene matches. The CDR3 loop is CASSGVGQGFNYGYTF. CDR3 DNA sequence: TGTGCCAGCAGTGGGGTTGGACAGGGGTTTAACTATGGCTACACCTTC.

This chain joins TRBV9 and TRBJ2-5; 9 bases match TRBD1. The CDR3 length is 17 residues. Looked up from germline, CDR1 is SGDLS and CDR2 is YYNGEE. The junction had 11 bases not matched to a gene; V was cut back by 4 bases and J by 1 base. The CDR3 spells CASSPYSGQGAQETQYF. The CDR3 nucleotides are TGTGCCAGCAGCCCCTATTCGGGACAGGGAGCCCAAGAGACCCAGTACTTC.

This clone came up a few times. The chain combines TRBV12-5 with TRBJ1-1; D unclear. The ends were cut back, 2 bases at V and 1 base at J, with 8 bases in the middle. The CDR3 totals 14 residues. Germline V gene sequence: CDR1 LGHNT, CDR2 FRNRAP. The CDR3 reads CASGLSHRNTEAFF. CDR3 coding DNA: TGTGCTAGTGGTTTGAGTCACAGGAACACTGAAGCTTTCTTT.

The rearrangement uses TRBV6-2 or TRBV6-3 and TRBJ1-5; 7 bases line up with TRBD1. The CDR3 has 19 residues. V was pared by 5 bases and J by 0 bases, with 16 bases of the junction left unmatched. Per germline, CDR1 MNHEY and CDR2 SVGEGT. The DNA of the CDR3 is TGTGCCAGCAGTACAGGGGACCCGAGCTGGGTGCCTAGCAATCAGCCCCAGCATTTT. Its translation is CASSTGDPSWVPSNQPQHF.

In its sample, this clone was seen once. The CDR3 region has the DNA TGTGCCAGCAGCTCCTTGAGGGGGACAGGGAGGCAAGAGACCCAGTACTTC. This translates into CASSSLRGTGRQETQYF. This rearrangement joins TRBV27 to TRBJ2-5; 9 bases map to TRBD1. Germline CDR1 MNHEY, CDR2 SMNVEV (reference sequence). V lost 6 bases and J lost 2; bases outside the gene matches: 13. The CDR3 totals 17 residues.

CDR3 sequence reads: CASSMGLAGGLQETQYF. In nucleotides, the CDR3 is TGTGCCAGTAGTATGGGTCTAGCGGGAGGCCTACAAGAGACCCAGTACTTC. This chain joins TRBV19 and TRBJ2-5; 11 bases align to TRBD2. Germline-derived CDR1 and CDR2 are LNHDA and SQIVND (reference sequence). The ends lost 3 bases at V and 2 bases at J; junction bases unmatched: 8. The CDR3 is 17 amino acids.

This clone appeared many times. The chain joins TRBV6-2 or TRBV6-3 to TRBJ2-1; D may be TRBD2 (6 bases). Germline CDR1 reads MNHEY; CDR2 reads SVGEGT. The CDR3 runs to 15 residues. Deletions cut 5 bases from V and 10 bases from J, with 21 bases between. CDR3 protein: CASSQTGPEGGEQFF. The CDR3 DNA sequence: TGTGCCAGCAGTCAGACGGGGCCGGAGGGCGGCGAGCAGTTCTTC.

The chain combines TRBV5-1 with TRBJ1-1, with 7 bases fitting TRBD1. The CDR3 length is 13 residues. J lost 3 bases, V lost 4 bases, and 3 bases had no gene match. The germline V gene encodes CDR1 SGHRS and CDR2 YFSETQ. The CDR3 is CASSDRVDTEAFF. The CDR3 DNA is TGCGCCAGCAGCGACAGGGTGGACACTGAAGCTTTCTTT. The whole variable domain, filled in from reference TRBV5-1 and TRBJ1-1, reads KAGVTQTPRYLIKTRGQQVTLSCSPISGHRSVSWYQQTPGQGLQFLFEYFSETQRNKGNFPGRFSGRQFSNSRSEMNVSTLELGDSALYLCASSDRVDTEAFFGQGTRLTVV.

This rearrangement joins TRBV19 to TRBJ2-1; 7 bases agree with TRBD2. Germline values: CDR1 LNHDA, CDR2 SQIVND (reference sequence). CDR3 size: 14 residues. V trimming: 5 bases; J trimming: 4 bases; junction bases outside the gene matches: 5. CDR3 sequence: CASSPSGVYNEQFF. The CDR3 nucleotides read TGTGCCAGTAGTCCAAGCGGGGTGTACAATGAGCAGTTCTTC.

This clone showed up just once. V gene TRBV12-3 or TRBV12-4 combines with J gene TRBJ1-5, with unresolved D. CDR3 length: 12 amino acids. The V end lost 3 bases, the J end lost 9 bases, and 9 bases lay between the germline ends. Written as DNA, the CDR3 is TGTGCCAGCAGTTTCCCCGGTCGGCCCCAGCATTTT. Its protein product is CASSFPGRPQHF.

The gene calls are TRBV4-3 and TRBJ1-6; D gene unclear. This CDR3 contains 15 residues. Per the germline V gene, CDR1 is LGHNA and CDR2 is YSLEER. V was cut by 2 bases and J by 7 bases, with 12 bases left in between. CDR3 DNA: TGCGCCAGCAGCCAAAATAAGCTATCGAATTCACCCCTCCACTTT. It codes for CASSQNKLSNSPLHF.

J is TRBJ2-1 and V is TRBV29-1, with 13 bases lining up with TRBD2. The CDR3 has 14 amino acids. V dropped 6 bases and J dropped 9; count of bases not matched to a gene: 8. CDR1 SQVTM and CDR2 ANQGSEA come from the germline V gene. The CDR3 nucleotides read TGCAGCGTCGGGACTAGCGGGACACTGGGTGAGCAGTTCTTC. Translation gives CSVGTSGTLGEQFF.

The genes are TRBV7-9 and TRBJ2-1; 8 nucleotides match TRBD2. The CDR3 spans 16 residues. J lost 3 bases, V lost 2 bases, and 6 bases had no gene match. Germline CDR1 is SEHNR and CDR2 is FQNEAQ (reference sequence). Here the CDR3 DNA reads TGTGCCAGCAGCTTACCCCCCGGGACTAGCTACAATGAGCAGTTCTTC. It is translated as CASSLPPGTSYNEQFF.

The chain has TRBV6-2 or TRBV6-3 and TRBJ1-2; D perhaps matches TRBD1 (5 bases). This CDR3 region has 14 residues. In germline, CDR1 is MNHEY, CDR2 SVGEGT. With 2 bases removed from V and 8 bases from J, the gap between germline ends came to 15 bases. The CDR3 sequence: CASSYGQGMQGYTF. In DNA form, the CDR3 reads TGTGCCAGCAGTTACGGGCAGGGTATGCAAGGCTACACCTTC.

The V call is TRBV19, the J call TRBJ2-1; 7 bases match TRBD2. Germline V gene data show CDR1 as LNHDA and CDR2 as SQIVND (reference sequence). The CDR3 covers 15 residues. The junction had 10 bases not matched to a gene; V was cut back by 5 bases and J by 6 bases. The CDR3 sequence: CASSLSGTKSNEQFF. In DNA form, the CDR3 reads TGTGCCAGTAGTCTATCCGGGACTAAAAGCAATGAGCAGTTCTTC.

Here the CDR3 reads CASSIRDRGAERFF. CDR3 nucleotides: TGTGCCAGTAGTATACGCGACAGGGGGGCTGAGAGGTTCTTT. V and J are TRBV19 and TRBJ1-1; 9 nucleotides agree with TRBD1. CDR3 length: 14 residues. Losses at the gene ends were 2 bases for V and 14 bases for J; bases not matched to a gene: 12. Germline assignment: CDR1 LNHDA and CDR2 SQIVND (reference sequence). Full variable domain (outside the CDR3, taken from reference TRBV19 and TRBJ1-1): DGGITQSPKYLFRKEGQNVTLSCEQNLNHDAMYWYRQDPGQGLRLIYYSQIVNDFQKGDIAEGYSVSREKKESFPLTVTSAQKNPTAFYLCASSIRDRGAERFFGQGTRLTVV.

The rearrangement uses TRBV9 and TRBJ2-1; maybe TRBD2 (7 bases). The CDR3 is 16 amino acids. The germline V gene has CDR1 SGDLS and CDR2 YYNGEE. Trimming left V 0 bases short and J 2 bases short, with 12 bases between. This CDR3 is CASSVAGGGAYNEQFF. DNA for the CDR3: TGTGCCAGCAGCGTAGCGGGGGGCGGGGCCTACAATGAGCAGTTCTTC.